In its sample, the clone carrying this T cell receptor (beta chain) is medium-sized. The CDR3 has 10 residues. The V end was cut by 5 bases, the J end by 7 bases, with 5 bases between. From the 5' RACE reads, TCRdb called clonotypes with MiXCR, one entry per CDR3 protein. The table shows 8,000 to 9,500 distinct CDR3 sequences, with approximately 16% occurring only once. The chain employs TRBV12-3 or TRBV12-4 and TRBJ1-1; no clear D gene. The sample was memory CD4+ T cells sorted from blood. Subset given: memory CD4+ T cells, CD4+CD45RO+CD25-. This sequence originates from a female donor with breast cancer. The CDR3: CASSGVEAFF. CDR3 nucleotide sequence: TGTGCCAGCAGTGGGGTTGAAGCTTTCTTT.